The sequence of this TCR beta chain was determined in a study of cytotoxic CD8 clonotypes in ibrutinib-treated CLL. On the study more broadly: Sample averages reached about 250,000 productive templates and roughly 96,000 productive rearrangements. Findings and caveats of the study: Sampling schedules were unmatched across sustained-remission and progressing patients.

CDR3 length: 14 amino acids. Deletions cut 4 bases from V and 1 base from J, with 10 bases between. CDR1 is SGHRS and CDR2 is YFSETQ in the germline V gene. This clone was observed a few times. Its antigen is not identified. Repertoires were generated with immunoSEQ multiplex PCR, while TCRdb's copy carries only in-frame clones and drops some. Of tens of thousands of clones in the sample, 45% to 70% are singletons; the top ten hold just over 20%. Specimen: PBMCs, collected after 24 months of ibrutinib treatment. This clonotype originated in a human donor with chronic lymphocytic leukemia. The chain employs TRBV5-1 and TRBJ2-3; a weak D match, TRBD1 (6 bases). CDR3 in DNA: TGCGCCAGCAGCCCGCGACAGGGCACAGATACGCAGTATTTT. Residues: CASSPRQGTDTQYF.